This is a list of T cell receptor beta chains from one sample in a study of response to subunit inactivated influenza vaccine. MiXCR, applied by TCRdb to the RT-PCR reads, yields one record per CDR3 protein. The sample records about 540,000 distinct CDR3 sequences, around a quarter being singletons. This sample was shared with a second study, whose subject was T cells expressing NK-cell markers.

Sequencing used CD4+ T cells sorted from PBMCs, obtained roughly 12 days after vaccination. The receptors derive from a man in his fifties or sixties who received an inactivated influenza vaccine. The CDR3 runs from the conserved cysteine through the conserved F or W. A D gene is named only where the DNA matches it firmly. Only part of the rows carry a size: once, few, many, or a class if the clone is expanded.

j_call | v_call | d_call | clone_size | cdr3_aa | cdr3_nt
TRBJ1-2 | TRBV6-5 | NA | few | CASSTVGRGYTF | TGTGCCAGCAGCACCGTTGGGCGAGGCTACACCTTC
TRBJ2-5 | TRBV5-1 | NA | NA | CASSSGTFRETQYF | TGCGCCAGCAGCTCCGGGACATTTAGGGAGACCCAGTACTTC
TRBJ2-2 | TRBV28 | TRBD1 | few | CASRGGQGAVTGELFF | TGTGCCAGCAGGGGCGGACAGGGGGCCGTCACCGGGGAGCTGTTTTTT
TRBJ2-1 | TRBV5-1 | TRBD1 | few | CISSFSTGQPGNEQFF | TGCATCAGCAGCTTTTCGACGGGACAGCCCGGGAATGAGCAGTTCTTC
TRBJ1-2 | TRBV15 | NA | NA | CATSRASGTYGYTF | TGTGCCACCAGCAGAGCTAGCGGGACCTATGGCTACACCTTC
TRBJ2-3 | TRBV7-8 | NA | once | CASSPPAGRGGGTDTQYF | TGTGCCAGCAGCCCCCCAGCGGGAAGGGGGGGTGGCACAGATACGCAGTATTTT
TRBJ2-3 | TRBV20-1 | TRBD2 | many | CSARGSGGASDTQYF | TGCAGTGCTAGAGGGAGCGGGGGGGCCTCAGATACGCAGTATTTT
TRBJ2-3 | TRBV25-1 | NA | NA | CASSDPRTSTDTQYF | TGTGCCAGCAGTGATCCCCGGACTAGCACAGATACGCAGTATTTT
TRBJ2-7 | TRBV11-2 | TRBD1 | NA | CASSLTAGGSYEQYF | TGTGCCAGCAGCTTAACTGCAGGGGGCTCCTACGAGCAGTACTTC
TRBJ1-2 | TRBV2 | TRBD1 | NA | CASRPGQINYGYTF | TGTGCCAGCAGGCCGGGACAGATTAACTATGGCTACACCTTC
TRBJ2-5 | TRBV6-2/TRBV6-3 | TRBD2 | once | CASSQGLAGGSETQYF | TGTGCCAGCAGCCAAGGACTAGCGGGAGGGTCGGAGACCCAGTACTTC
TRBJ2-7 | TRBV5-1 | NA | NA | CASSPLELTGRTYEQYF | TGCGCCAGCAGCCCCCTTGAATTGACAGGACGAACCTACGAGCAGTACTTC
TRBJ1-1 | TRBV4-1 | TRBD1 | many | CASSQPGQRRRTTEAFF | TGCGCCAGCAGCCAACCGGGACAGCGACGAAGAACCACTGAAGCTTTCTTT
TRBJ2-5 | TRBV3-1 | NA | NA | CASSQHGRQETQYF | TGTGCCAGCAGCCAGCACGGGAGACAAGAGACCCAGTACTTC
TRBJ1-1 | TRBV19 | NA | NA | CASGVTRNTEAFF | TGTGCCAGTGGTGTGACGCGGAACACTGAAGCTTTCTTT
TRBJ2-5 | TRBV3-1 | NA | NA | CASSQDPFVGAQYF | TGTGCCAGCAGCCAAGATCCCTTCGTTGGAGCCCAGTACTTC
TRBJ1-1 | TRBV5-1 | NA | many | CASSLAGRDTEAFF | TGCGCCAGCAGCTTGGCCGGGAGGGACACTGAAGCTTTCTTT
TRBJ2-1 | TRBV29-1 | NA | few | CSHSGTDYNEQFF | TGCAGTCACTCCGGGACGGACTACAATGAGCAGTTCTTC
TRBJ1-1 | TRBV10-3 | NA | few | CAISADPVTEAFF | TGTGCCATCAGTGCGGACCCGGTAACTGAAGCTTTCTTT
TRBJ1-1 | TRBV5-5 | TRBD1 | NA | CASSLTGGVGTFF | TGTGCCAGCAGCTTGACAGGGGGCGTCGGAACTTTCTTT
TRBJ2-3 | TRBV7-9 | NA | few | CASSAGRTDTQYF | TGTGCCAGCAGCGCGGGTCGCACAGATACGCAGTATTTT
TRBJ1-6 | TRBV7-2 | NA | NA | CASSLIRANSPLHF | TGTGCCAGCAGCTTGATCCGCGCCAATTCACCCCTCCACTTT
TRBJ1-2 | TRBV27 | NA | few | CASSNTGLLHGYTF | TGTGCCAGCAGCAATACGGGACTTCTGCATGGCTACACCTTC
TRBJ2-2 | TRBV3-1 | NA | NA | CASSLRSGVGTGELFF | TGTGCCAGCAGCCTCCGATCAGGTGTGGGTACCGGGGAGCTGTTTTTT
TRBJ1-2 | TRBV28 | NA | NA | CASSFNAAGSKGYTF | TGTGCCAGCAGTTTCAATGCAGCCGGTTCGAAAGGCTACACCTTC
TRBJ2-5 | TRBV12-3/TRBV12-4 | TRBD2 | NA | CASSTRSGGAGETQYF | TGTGCCAGCAGTACCCGTAGCGGGGGGGCTGGTGAGACCCAGTACTTC
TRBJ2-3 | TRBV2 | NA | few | CASSEADGYTQYF | TGTGCCAGCAGTGAAGCTGACGGGTATACGCAGTATTTT
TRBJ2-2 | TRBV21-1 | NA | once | CASSKGTSGRRWTGELFF | TGTGCCAGCAGCAAAGGGACTAGCGGGAGGAGATGGACCGGGGAGCTGTTTTTT
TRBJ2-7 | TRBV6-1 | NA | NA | CASRQNTNRHEQYF | TGTGCCAGCAGACAAAACACGAACCGGCACGAGCAGTACTTC